The rows below give T cell receptor beta chains drawn from one sample of a study of blood T cell repertoires in COVID-19. The repertoire was sequenced with immunoSEQ multiplex PCR; TCRdb's copy has only in-frame clones and lacks some. The sample shows approximately 140,000 clones, about 76% of them seen only once. The sequencing sample was made of peripheral blood. The receptors originated from an elderly man with acute or convalescent COVID-19. CDR3s include the opening cysteine and the closing phenylalanine or tryptophan. D genes are given only for firm matches. The listing skips clone size in some rows; elsewhere it reads once, few, many or a size class.

clone_size,d_call,j_call,cdr3_length,v_call,cdr3_nt,cdr3_aa
-,TRBD1,TRBJ2-1,17,TRBV4-2,TGTGCCAGCAGCCAAGTACCGCCGGGACAGCTATACAATGAGCAGTTCTTC,CASSQVPPGQLYNEQFF
-,TRBD2,TRBJ2-3,15,TRBV5-1,TGCGCCAGCAGCGGGGGGGAAACTAGCACAGATACGCAGTATTTT,CASSGGETSTDTQYF
-,-,TRBJ1-4,13,TRBV28,TGTGCCAGCAGGAGGGGGGGAAATGAAAAACTGTTTTTT,CASRRGGNEKLFF
-,-,TRBJ2-7,15,TRBV4-3,TGCGCCAGCAGCCAAGTTGTGGAGGGTACCTACGAGCAGTACTTC,CASSQVVEGTYEQYF
few,TRBD2,TRBJ2-7,12,TRBV10-2,TGCGCCTCACACGGCGGGGGCTACGAGCAGTACTTC,CASHGGGYEQYF
-,TRBD1,TRBJ2-2,13,TRBV6-2/TRBV6-3,TGTGCCAGCAGTTACAGGGACAGCGGGGAGCTGTTTTTT,CASSYRDSGELFF
-,-,TRBJ2-3,15,TRBV5-5,TGTGCCAGCAGCTCGCGGGACTCCTACACAGATACGCAGTATTTT,CASSSRDSYTDTQYF
-,-,TRBJ2-2,14,TRBV4-1,TGCGCCAGCAGACCCGACAGGAACACCGGGGAGCTGTTTTTT,CASRPDRNTGELFF
few,-,TRBJ2-7,13,TRBV15,TGTGCCACCAGCAACCAAAACAGGGCCGAGCAGTACTTC,CATSNQNRAEQYF
-,-,TRBJ2-2,15,TRBV5-4,TGTGCCAGCAGCTTGGATGGAGGGGACACCGGGGAGCTGTTTTTT,CASSLDGGDTGELFF
-,-,TRBJ2-5,13,TRBV7-9,TGTGCCAGCAGCTCAGGGGGGCAAGAGACCCAGTACTTC,CASSSGGQETQYF
-,-,TRBJ2-7,15,TRBV18,TGTGCCAGCTCACCAACTAGGACGAAGGGCTACGAGCAGTACTTC,CASSPTRTKGYEQYF
-,-,TRBJ2-1,13,TRBV27,TGTGCCAGCAGCGCTCTGAAGGACACTGAGCAGTTCTTC,CASSALKDTEQFF
-,-,TRBJ2-5,14,TRBV6-2/TRBV6-3,TGTGCCAGCAGTTACAGCATTACAAGAGGGACCCAGTACTTC,CASSYSITRGTQYF
few,-,TRBJ1-4,15,TRBV4-3,TGCGCCAGCAGCCCGGGCCCAGGGGCTGGGGAAAAACTGTTTTTT,CASSPGPGAGEKLFF
-,-,TRBJ2-7,12,TRBV29-1,TGCAGCGTTGAGCTGCAGGGATCCGAGCAGTACTTC,CSVELQGSEQYF
few,-,TRBJ1-4,18,TRBV4-3,TGCGCCAGCAGCCAATTCTCGCGGGGGGGATCTGAGGGTGAAAAACTGTTTTTT,CASSQFSRGGSEGEKLFF
-,TRBD1,TRBJ1-2,14,TRBV5-1,TGCGCCAGCAGAGAGGACAGGGCTAACTATGGCTACACCTTC,CASREDRANYGYTF
-,-,TRBJ1-5,16,TRBV7-9,TGTGCCAGCAGCCCACCCGAGGGGGGGGGCAATCAGCCCCAGCATTTT,CASSPPEGGGNQPQHF
-,TRBD1,TRBJ2-5,14,TRBV10-3,TGTGCCATCAAACGGGACAGGGAGTCGGAGACCCAGTACTTC,CAIKRDRESETQYF
-,TRBD1,TRBJ1-5,14,TRBV5-1,TGCGCCAGCAGCCCCGGGACAGGGAAGCAGCCCCAGCATTTT,CASSPGTGKQPQHF
-,-,TRBJ1-3,15,TRBV6-5,TGTGCCAGCAGTTATGGTACGGTGTCTGGAAACACCATATATTTT,CASSYGTVSGNTIYF
-,TRBD1,TRBJ1-2,15,TRBV6-5,TGTGCCACCCAATCCGGGGGACAGGGGAACTATGGCTACACCTTC,CATQSGGQGNYGYTF
-,TRBD1,TRBJ1-6,15,TRBV6-6,TGTGCCAGCAGTCTCCTCGACAGGGGTAATTCACCCCTCCACTTT,CASSLLDRGNSPLHF
-,-,TRBJ1-2,15,TRBV4-1,TGCGCCAGCAGCCACCCGGCAGGAGAGGGCTATGGCTACACCTTC,CASSHPAGEGYGYTF
many,TRBD1,TRBJ2-7,13,TRBV5-1,TGCGCCAGCAGCTTTAACAGGGGGCTCGAGCAGTACTTC,CASSFNRGLEQYF
-,-,TRBJ1-1,14,TRBV5-6,TGTGCCAGCAGCTGGACCACGGACAGCCGTGAAGCTTTCTTT,CASSWTTDSREAFF
-,-,TRBJ2-1,14,TRBV2,TGTGCCAGCAGACAGGGCCCCATTTACAATGAGCAGTTCTTC,CASRQGPIYNEQFF
-,TRBD2,TRBJ2-7,15,TRBV7-2,TGTGCCAGCAGCTTAGGACCTAGCGGGACCTACGAGCAGTACTTC,CASSLGPSGTYEQYF
few,-,TRBJ2-6,15,TRBV6-2/TRBV6-3,TGTGCCAGCAGTCCCGAGGGGGCTGGGGCCAACGTCCTGACTTTC,CASSPEGAGANVLTF
-,-,TRBJ2-7,15,TRBV5-1,TGCGCCAGCAGCTTGGCGCTGGACACAGGGTCTCAGCAGTACTTC,CASSLALDTGSQQYF
-,TRBD1,TRBJ2-3,14,TRBV7-2,TGTGCCAGCAGCTTTGGACAGGGGGTGGATACGCAGTATTTT,CASSFGQGVDTQYF
-,TRBD1,TRBJ2-7,12,TRBV10-2,TGCGCCAGCAGTGGGACAGGGGTCGAGCAGTACTTC,CASSGTGVEQYF
-,-,TRBJ2-5,14,TRBV7-2,TGTGCCAGCAGCTTTAACACGAATCAAGAGACCCAGTACTTC,CASSFNTNQETQYF
-,-,TRBJ1-4,15,TRBV27,TGTGCCAGCAGTTTAAGAGGCCAGTTTGTGGAAAAACTGTTTTTT,CASSLRGQFVEKLFF
-,-,TRBJ1-2,13,TRBV7-9,TGTGCCAGCAGCTTACCGCCAGGGATCGGCTACACCTTC,CASSLPPGIGYTF
-,TRBD2,TRBJ2-3,17,TRBV3-1/TRBV3-2,TGTGCCAGCAGCCAAGAGAGAGAGCGGGGCGTAACAGATACGCAGTATTTT,CASSQERERGVTDTQYF
-,TRBD1,TRBJ2-1,16,TRBV4-3,TGCGCCAGCAGCCGGCCCGGGACAGGGGATTACAATGAGCAGTTCTTC,CASSRPGTGDYNEQFF
once,TRBD2,TRBJ2-3,16,TRBV11-3,TGTGCCAGCAGCTTTGCTAGCGGGGTTAGCACAGATACGCAGTATTTT,CASSFASGVSTDTQYF
-,TRBD1,TRBJ2-1,15,TRBV28,TGTGCCAGCAGGCTGGGACAGGGGACTACCAATGAGCAGTTCTTC,CASRLGQGTTNEQFF
-,-,TRBJ2-2,14,TRBV3-1/TRBV3-2,TGTGCCAGCAGCCAAGATAGGCAGGGGTTAAAGCTGTTTTTT,CASSQDRQGLKLFF
-,-,TRBJ2-3,14,TRBV19,TGTGCCAGTAGTATCCAGGGGCGAAGAGATACGCAGTATTTT,CASSIQGRRDTQYF